The 2 T cell receptor beta chains below all came from one sample that was sequenced in a study of T-cell reconstitution after alpha-beta-depleted transplantation in children. Unique molecular identifiers tagged the TCRbeta library. MiXCR, applied by TCRdb to the PCR reads, yields one record per CDR3 protein. The sample has 80,000 or so distinct CDR3 sequences, roughly 15% seen once. This specimen was PBMCs, mostly from graft donor cells, taken 180 days after TCRalphabeta/CD19-depleted stem cell transplant. These receptors were collected from a male patient aged 2-10 years who had a stem cell transplant for acute lymphoblastic leukemia, so the T cells may come from the graft donor.

The gene calls are TRBV10-3 and TRBJ1-6; no reliable D call. V lost 4 bases to trimming and J lost 14 bases, with 12 bases between them. CDR3 size: 12 residues. Germline lookup yields CDR1 ENHRY and CDR2 SYGVKD. The CDR3 region is CAISGTAPALHF. The DNA for the CDR3 is TGTGCCATCAGTGGGACCGCTCCGGCCCTCCACTTT.

This clonotype was detected only a few times. The gene calls are TRBV4-2 and TRBJ2-5, with D uncertain. This CDR3 is 14 amino acids long. V was shortened by 1 base and J by 0 bases, with 6 bases between the two germline ends. CDR1 and CDR2 (germline): LGHNA, YNFKEQ. DNA for the CDR3: TGTGCCAGCAGCCAAGGCAACAACCAAGAGACCCAGTACTTC. It specifies CASSQGNNQETQYF.